A single sample is the source of the 31 T cell receptor beta chains below, sequenced in a study of T-cell memory formation after mild COVID-19. MiXCR, run by TCRdb on the 5' RACE reads, gives a single entry per CDR3 protein. Of 350,000 to 500,000 distinct CDR3 sequences in the sample, 15% to 20% were seen once. The sample consisted of PBMCs or a T cell subset sorted from them (not recorded which). These receptors all come from an adult woman who had mild COVID-19 (a few samples of this study predate the infection). Cell type and time point are not known.

This clonotype was counted a few times. The J gene is TRBJ1-5, the V gene TRBV4-2; 7 bases map to TRBD1. CDR1 is LGHNA, CDR2 YNFKEQ, per germline. There are 15 residues in the CDR3. After removal of 0 bases from V and 5 bases from J, the junction contained 4 bases not matched to a gene. The CDR3 DNA reads as TGTGCCAGCAGCCAAGATGAGGGGGCCGATCAGCCCCAGCATTTT. As protein: CASSQDEGADQPQHF.

Only a few counts were recorded for this clonotype. The chain recombines TRBV19 with TRBJ2-7, with unresolved D. The CDR3 runs to 14 residues. From germline, CDR1 is LNHDA and CDR2 SQIVND (reference sequence). Deletions cut 5 bases from V and 5 bases from J, with 16 bases between. CDR3 coding DNA: TGTGCCAGTAGTCCAGAACATGGTCCGAACGAGCAGTACTTC. This codes for CASSPEHGPNEQYF.

This clonotype was recorded once. This chain uses TRBV12-3 or TRBV12-4 with TRBJ1-1; D uncertain. This CDR3 is built from 13 residues. V lost 1 base, J lost 3 bases, and 6 bases lay in between. The CDR3, as DNA: TGTGCCAGCAGTTTAGTCCCCCACACTGAAGCTTTCTTT. Translation: CASSLVPHTEAFF.

This clonotype was recorded a few times. The chain couples TRBV7-9 to TRBJ2-5; TRBD2 aligns across 11 bases. Germline V lookup: CDR1 SEHNR, CDR2 FQNEAQ (reference sequence). The CDR3 is 15 amino acids. J was trimmed by 3 bases and V by 5 bases; bases with no gene match: 5. The CDR3: CASSPLLAGEETQYF. CDR3 DNA sequence: TGTGCCAGCAGCCCTTTACTAGCGGGAGAAGAGACCCAGTACTTC.

Many counts were recorded for this clonotype. The chain employs TRBV4-3 and TRBJ2-1; possibly TRBD1 or TRBD2 for D (5 bases each). V lost 4 bases, J lost 2 bases, and 12 bases lay in between. Germline V gene lookup returns CDR1 LGHNA and CDR2 YSLEER. This CDR3 spans 15 amino acids. The CDR3 DNA reads TGCGCCAGCAGCCGGGGGACGGGGCCCTACAATGAGCAGTTCTTC. Its translation is CASSRGTGPYNEQFF.

V is TRBV14 and J is TRBJ2-1; no reliable D call. CDR1 is SGHDN, CDR2 FVKESK, per germline. The CDR3 runs to 15 residues. Trimming left V 4 bases short and J 0 bases short, with 10 bases between. This CDR3 is CASSPSWFSYNEQFF. Written as DNA, the CDR3 is TGTGCCAGCAGCCCGTCGTGGTTCTCCTACAATGAGCAGTTCTTC. Filled out from reference TRBV14 and TRBJ2-1, the complete variable domain reads EAGVTQFPSHSVIEKGQTVTLRCDPISGHDNLYWYRRVMGKEIKFLLHFVKESKQDESGMPNNRFLAERTGGTYSTLKVQPAELEDSGVYFCASSPSWFSYNEQFFGPGTRLTVL.

This clonotype was recorded many times. The chain links TRBV7-7 to TRBJ2-5, with a possible D match to TRBD1 (7 bases). CDR3 length: 15 residues. The ends were cut back, 4 bases at V and 2 bases at J, with 14 bases in the middle. Germline V lookup: CDR1 SSHAT, CDR2 FNYEAQ (reference sequence). In DNA, the CDR3 is TGTGCCAGCAGCTCAGGGAGGACAGGTCAAGAGACCCAGTACTTC. Protein product: CASSSGRTGQETQYF. The full variable domain, its missing parts supplied by reference TRBV7-7 and TRBJ2-5, is GAGVSQSPRYKVTKRGQDVTLRCDPISSHATLYWYQQALGQGPEFLTYFNYEAQPDKSGLPSDRFSAERPEGSISTLTIQRTEQRDSAMYRCASSSGRTGQETQYFGPGTRLLVL.

J is TRBJ1-6 and V is TRBV12-3 or TRBV12-4; D gene uncertain. Trimming removed 1 base at V and 11 bases at J, with 9 bases between. The CDR3 runs to 13 residues. The DNA for the CDR3 is TGTGCCAGCAGTTTAGACAGTCACCCACCCCTCCACTTT. This gives the protein CASSLDSHPPLHF.

This clonotype was detected only a few times. The genes are TRBV9 and TRBJ1-4; no clear D gene. CDR3 length: 14 amino acids. The V end lost 3 bases, the J end lost 0 bases, and 6 bases lay between the germline ends. CDR1 and CDR2 from the germline V gene are SGDLS and YYNGEE. CDR3 DNA: TGTGCCAGCAGCGGCAGTGCAACTAATGAAAAACTGTTTTTT. Translated, it gives CASSGSATNEKLFF.

Here the CDR3 reads CASSLYPGLALGRAKNIQYF. CDR3 nucleotide sequence: TGTGCCAGCAGCTTATACCCGGGACTAGCGCTTGGGAGGGCCAAAAACATTCAGTACTTC. V is TRBV7-2 and J is TRBJ2-4; TRBD2 aligns across 10 bases. V was pared by 2 bases and J by 1 base, with 14 bases of the junction left unmatched. CDR3 length: 20 residues. Germline V gene sequence: CDR1 SGHTA, CDR2 FQGNSA.

This chain uses TRBV5-1 with TRBJ2-4; possibly TRBD1 for D (6 bases). Germline-derived CDR1 and CDR2 are SGHRS and YFSETQ. The CDR3 has 13 amino acids. V was shortened by 4 bases and J by 9 bases, with 14 bases between the two germline ends. The CDR3 protein is CASSQDSKGIQYF. CDR3 DNA: TGCGCCAGCAGCCAGGACAGTAAGGGCATTCAGTACTTC.

The genes are TRBV24-1 and TRBJ2-3; TRBD2 aligns across 16 bases. V lost 3 bases to trimming and J lost 5 bases; unmatched junction nucleotides: 10. Germline V CDR1 and CDR2: KGHDR, SFDVKD. The CDR3 extends over 19 amino acids. CDR3 in amino acids: CATSDPGTSGGAARDTQYF. CDR3 bases: TGTGCCACCAGTGATCCCGGGACTAGCGGGGGGGCAGCACGAGATACGCAGTATTTT.

The chain employs TRBV9 and TRBJ2-1, with a possible D match to TRBD2 (5 bases). The germline gives CDR1 SGDLS, CDR2 YYNGEE. The CDR3 has 16 residues. Trimming pared 0 bases from V and 3 bases from J, leaving 13 bases between. The CDR3 sequence: CASSVGREAGYNEQFF. CDR3 DNA sequence: TGTGCCAGCAGCGTAGGTCGAGAGGCGGGCTACAATGAGCAGTTCTTC. Filled out from reference TRBV9 and TRBJ2-1, the complete variable domain reads DSGVTQTPKHLITATGQRVTLRCSPRSGDLSVYWYQQSLDQGLQFLIQYYNGEERAKGNILERFSAQQFPDLHSELNLSSLELGDSALYFCASSVGREAGYNEQFFGPGTRLTVL.

This chain uses TRBV20-1 with TRBJ2-7; D not certain. The CDR3 is 9 amino acids. CDR1 is DFQATT, CDR2 SNEGSKA, per germline (reference sequence). Trimming cost V 3 bases and J 7 bases, with 4 bases left between them. CDR3 bases: TGCAGTGCTAGCGGAGAGCAGTACTTC. This codes for CSASGEQYF.

The gene calls are TRBV9 and TRBJ2-3, with TRBD2 as a possible D gene (6 bases). V lost 4 bases and J lost 4, with 28 bases in between. Germline V gene data show CDR1 as SGDLS and CDR2 as YYNGEE. The CDR3 totals 19 residues. CDR3 in amino acids: CASSSSRGAAGWGPDTQYF. CDR3 nucleotides: TGTGCCAGCAGCTCAAGCCGGGGAGCCGCGGGATGGGGTCCAGATACGCAGTATTTT.

This clonotype was recorded at least ten times. The chain recombines TRBV20-1 with TRBJ2-3; D unresolved. The germline gives CDR1 DFQATT, CDR2 SNEGSKA (reference sequence). The CDR3 runs 13 residues. Trimming removed 2 bases from V and 0 bases from J, with 6 bases in between. CDR3 sequence: CSARLGSTDTQYF. CDR3 nucleotides: TGCAGTGCTAGACTAGGGAGCACAGATACGCAGTATTTT.

V usage is TRBV5-1 and J usage is TRBJ1-4; D unresolved. Trimming took off 4 bases at V and 6 bases at J, with 7 bases between the two ends. The CDR3 runs to 12 residues. From germline, CDR1 is SGHRS and CDR2 YFSETQ. CDR3 protein: CASSADYEKLFF. Here the CDR3 DNA reads TGCGCCAGCAGCGCGGATTATGAAAAACTGTTTTTT. The whole variable domain, filled in from reference TRBV5-1 and TRBJ1-4, reads KAGVTQTPRYLIKTRGQQVTLSCSPISGHRSVSWYQQTPGQGLQFLFEYFSETQRNKGNFPGRFSGRQFSNSRSEMNVSTLELGDSALYLCASSADYEKLFFGSGTQLSVL.

This rearrangement joins TRBV21-1 to TRBJ2-3; TRBD2 is taken as the D call from the table, unchecked against the DNA. TRBV21-1 is listed as a pseudogene. CDR3 length: 13 residues. In nucleotides, the CDR3 is TGTGCCAGCAACCAGGTGGAGGGAGATACGCAGTATTTT. This translates into CASNQVEGDTQYF.

This sequence joins TRBV20-1 and TRBJ1-5, with TRBD1 matching 8 bases. V lost 3 bases and J lost 3; bases outside the gene matches: 1. The CDR3 loop spans 13 amino acids. Germline values: CDR1 DFQATT, CDR2 SNEGSKA (reference sequence). In nucleotides, the CDR3 is TGCAGTGCTAGGCAGGGGGCCAATCAGCCCCAGCATTTT. Translating gives CSARQGANQPQHF.

This clonotype was observed a few times. V is TRBV20-1 and J is TRBJ2-3; 9 bases line up with TRBD2. The CDR3 sequence is 15 residues long. V gave up 3 bases and J gave up 3 bases; unmatched junction bases: 7. The germline V gene has CDR1 DFQATT and CDR2 SNEGSKA (reference sequence). In DNA, the CDR3 is TGCAGTGCTAGCCCCCTAGCGGGGTTTACAGATACGCAGTATTTT. It is translated as CSASPLAGFTDTQYF.

The chain recombines TRBV3-1 with TRBJ2-2; D may be TRBD2 (6 bases). Germline CDR1 LGHDT, CDR2 YNNKEL (reference sequence). The CDR3 contains 15 residues. V lost 8 bases and J lost 6, with 19 bases in between. CDR3 sequence: CASGMGLPGAGELFF. Here the CDR3 DNA reads TGTGCCAGCGGAATGGGACTCCCCGGCGCCGGGGAGCTGTTTTTT.

The genes are TRBV5-4 and TRBJ1-4; 7 bases fit TRBD1. The CDR3 extends over 14 amino acids. V shed 4 bases, J shed 7 bases, and the junction held 7 bases outside the gene matches. Per germline, CDR1 SGHNT and CDR2 YYREEE (reference sequence). CDR3 nucleotide sequence: TGTGCCAGCAGCAAGACAGGGAGCAGTGAAAAACTGTTTTTT. Its translation is CASSKTGSSEKLFF.

This clonotype was seen at least ten times. This chain uses TRBV29-1 with TRBJ2-3; D is ambiguous. V gave up 3 bases and J gave up 1 base, with 5 bases separating them. The length of the CDR3 is 12 residues. Per germline, CDR1 SQVTM and CDR2 ANQGSEA. The CDR3 sequence is CSVDTGTDTQYF. The CDR3 DNA is TGCAGCGTTGACACAGGCACAGATACGCAGTATTTT.

The V and J genes are TRBV4-3 and TRBJ2-3; 8 bases agree with TRBD2. This CDR3 is 16 amino acids long. V was clipped by 0 bases and J by 6 bases; unmatched bases: 8. CDR1 and CDR2 from the germline V gene are LGHNA and YSLEER. CDR3 DNA sequence: TGCGCCAGCAGCCAAGATTCGGGGACTAGTGGCGATACGCAGTATTTT. Amino acids: CASSQDSGTSGDTQYF.

The chain uses TRBV5-1 and TRBJ2-3; 7 bases fit TRBD2. The V gene end was trimmed by 5 bases and the J gene end by 4 bases; junction bases not matched to a gene: 13. Germline V gene lookup returns CDR1 SGHRS and CDR2 YFSETQ. The CDR3 spans 16 residues. CDR3 protein: CASRMAGAFPADTQYF. CDR3 DNA sequence: TGCGCCAGCAGGATGGCGGGAGCCTTCCCGGCAGATACGCAGTATTTT.

Here the CDR3 reads CASSNDGRYEQYF. CDR3 coding DNA: TGTGCCAGCAGTAATGACGGACGGTACGAGCAGTACTTC. The chain uses TRBV12-3 or TRBV12-4 and TRBJ2-7; no firm D call. CDR3 size: 13 residues. V gave up 5 bases and J gave up 4 bases, with 12 bases separating them.

This clonotype was counted between two and nine times. The rearrangement uses TRBV5-6 and TRBJ1-1, with a weak D call TRBD1 (6 bases). The germline V gene has CDR1 SGHDT and CDR2 YYEEEE. Trimming cost V 6 bases and J 4 bases, with 19 bases left between them. This CDR3 spans 15 amino acids. CDR3 residues: CASTLNRDKVTEAFF. The CDR3 nucleotides read TGTGCCAGCACTCTGAACCGGGACAAGGTCACTGAAGCTTTCTTT.

This clonotype has a handful of counts. The genes are TRBV4-1 and TRBJ2-1, with D perhaps TRBD1 (6 bases). This CDR3 is built from 16 residues. Trimming stripped 0 bases from V and 3 bases from J, with 12 bases between. Germline V gene data show CDR1 as MGHRA and CDR2 as YSYEKL. CDR3 coding DNA: TGCGCCAGCAGCCAAGAGCTAAGGACAGTCTACAATGAGCAGTTCTTC. Protein product: CASSQELRTVYNEQFF.

The CDR3 DNA is TGTGCCACCAGTGAGACCGGGACTGCGAGGGATACGCAGTATTTT. Protein product: CATSETGTARDTQYF. The genes are TRBV24-1 and TRBJ2-3, with D maybe TRBD2 (6 bases). Germline values: CDR1 KGHDR, CDR2 SFDVKD. The CDR3 is made up of 15 amino acids. The V gene lost 4 bases and the J gene lost 6 bases, with 16 bases spanning the gap.

This clonotype has only a few counts. The chain links TRBV12-3 or TRBV12-4 to TRBJ2-5; D is uncertain. V lost 2 bases and J 1 base, leaving 11 bases between the germline ends. The CDR3 runs 15 residues. CDR3 bases: TGTGCCAGCAGTTTAATGGAAGCACCCCAAGAGACCCAGTACTTC. Translated, it gives CASSLMEAPQETQYF.

The rearrangement uses TRBV12-3 or TRBV12-4 and TRBJ1-4; D not resolved. CDR3 length: 14 residues. The ends were cut back, 6 bases at V and 5 bases at J, with 13 bases in the middle. For the CDR3, the DNA is TGTGCCAGCAGACGTGACGGTGCGAATGAAAAACTGTTTTTT. It is translated as CASRRDGANEKLFF.